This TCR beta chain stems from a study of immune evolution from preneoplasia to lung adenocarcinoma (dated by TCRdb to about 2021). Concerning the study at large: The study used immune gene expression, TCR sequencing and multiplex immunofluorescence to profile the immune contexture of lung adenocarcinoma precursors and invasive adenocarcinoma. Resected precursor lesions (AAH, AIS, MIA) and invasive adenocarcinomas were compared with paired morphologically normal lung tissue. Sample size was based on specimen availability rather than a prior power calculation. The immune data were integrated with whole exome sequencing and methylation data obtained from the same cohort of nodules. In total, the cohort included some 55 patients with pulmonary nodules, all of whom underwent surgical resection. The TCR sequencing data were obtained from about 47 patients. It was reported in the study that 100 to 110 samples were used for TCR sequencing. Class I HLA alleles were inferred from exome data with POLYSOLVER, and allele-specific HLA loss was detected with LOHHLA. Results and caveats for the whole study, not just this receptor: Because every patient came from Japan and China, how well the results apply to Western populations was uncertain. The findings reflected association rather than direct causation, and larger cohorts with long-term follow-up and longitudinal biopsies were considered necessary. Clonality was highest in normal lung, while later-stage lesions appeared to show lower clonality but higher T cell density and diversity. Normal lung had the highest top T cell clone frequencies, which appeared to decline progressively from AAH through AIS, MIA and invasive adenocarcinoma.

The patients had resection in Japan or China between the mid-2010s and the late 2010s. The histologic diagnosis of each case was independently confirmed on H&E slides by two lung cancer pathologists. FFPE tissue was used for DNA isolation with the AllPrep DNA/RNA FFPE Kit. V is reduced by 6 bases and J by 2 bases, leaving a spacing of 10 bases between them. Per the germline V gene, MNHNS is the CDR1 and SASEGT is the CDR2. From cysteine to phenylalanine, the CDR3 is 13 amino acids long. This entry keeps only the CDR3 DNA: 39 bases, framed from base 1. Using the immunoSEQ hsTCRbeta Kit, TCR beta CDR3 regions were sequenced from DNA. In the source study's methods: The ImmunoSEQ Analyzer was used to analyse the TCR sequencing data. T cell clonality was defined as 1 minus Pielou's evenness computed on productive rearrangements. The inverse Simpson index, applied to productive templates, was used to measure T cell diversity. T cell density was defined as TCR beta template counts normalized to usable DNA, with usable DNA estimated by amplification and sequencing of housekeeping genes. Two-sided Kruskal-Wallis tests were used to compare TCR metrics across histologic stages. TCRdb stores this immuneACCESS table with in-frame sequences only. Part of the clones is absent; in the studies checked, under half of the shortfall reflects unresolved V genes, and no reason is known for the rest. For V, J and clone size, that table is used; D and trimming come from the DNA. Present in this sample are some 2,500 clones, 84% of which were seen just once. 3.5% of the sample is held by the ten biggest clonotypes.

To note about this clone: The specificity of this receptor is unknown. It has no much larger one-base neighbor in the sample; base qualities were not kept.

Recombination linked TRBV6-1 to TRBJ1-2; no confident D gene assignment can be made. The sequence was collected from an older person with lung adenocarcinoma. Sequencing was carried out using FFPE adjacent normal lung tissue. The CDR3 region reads CASRQDGNYGYTF. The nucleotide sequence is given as TGTGCCAGCAGGCAGGACGGAAACTATGGCTACACCTTC.